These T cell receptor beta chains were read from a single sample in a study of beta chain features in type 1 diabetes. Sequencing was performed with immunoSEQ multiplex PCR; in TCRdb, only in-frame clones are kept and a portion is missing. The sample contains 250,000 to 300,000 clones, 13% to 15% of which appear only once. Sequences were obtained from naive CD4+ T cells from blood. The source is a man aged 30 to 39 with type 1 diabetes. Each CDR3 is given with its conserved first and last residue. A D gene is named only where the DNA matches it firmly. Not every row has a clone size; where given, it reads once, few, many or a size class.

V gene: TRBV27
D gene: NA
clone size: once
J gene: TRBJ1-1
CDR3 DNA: TGTGCCAGCAGTTACCGGTTGAACACTGAAGCTTTCTTT
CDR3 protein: CASSYRLNTEAFF

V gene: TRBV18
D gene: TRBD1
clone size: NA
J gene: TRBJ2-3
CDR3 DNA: TGTGCCAGCTCACCTCTACCGGACAGGGTACGCACAGATACGCAGTATTTT
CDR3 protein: CASSPLPDRVRTDTQYF

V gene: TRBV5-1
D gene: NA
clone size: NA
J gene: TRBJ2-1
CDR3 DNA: TGCGCCAGCAGCGAGAGCTCCTACAATGAGCAGTTCTTC
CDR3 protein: CASSESSYNEQFF

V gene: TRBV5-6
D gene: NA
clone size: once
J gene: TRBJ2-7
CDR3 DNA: TGTGCCAGCAGCTTTCCAGGGACCTACGAGCAGTACTTC
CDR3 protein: CASSFPGTYEQYF

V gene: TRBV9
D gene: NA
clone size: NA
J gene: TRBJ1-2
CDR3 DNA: TGTGCCAGCAGCGTATTGGGAGGTAACTATGGCTACACCTTC
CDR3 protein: CASSVLGGNYGYTF

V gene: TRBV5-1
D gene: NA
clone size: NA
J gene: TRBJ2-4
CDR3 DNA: TGCGCCAGCAGCTTGGAAGGTTCGGGGGAAAACATTCAGTACTTC
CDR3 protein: CASSLEGSGENIQYF

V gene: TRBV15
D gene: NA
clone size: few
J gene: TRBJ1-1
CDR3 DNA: TGTGCCACCAGCAGAGATCCGGGGGGGGTCTCTGAAGCTTTCTTT
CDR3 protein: CATSRDPGGVSEAFF

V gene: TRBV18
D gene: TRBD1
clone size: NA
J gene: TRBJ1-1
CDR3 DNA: TGTGCCAGCTCCCGTGGACAGGCGAACACTGAAGCTTTCTTT
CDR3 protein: CASSRGQANTEAFF

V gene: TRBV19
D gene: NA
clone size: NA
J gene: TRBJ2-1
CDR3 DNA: TGTGCCAGTAGTGCAACGGGACAAATCCACAATGAGCAGTTCTTC
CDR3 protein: CASSATGQIHNEQFF

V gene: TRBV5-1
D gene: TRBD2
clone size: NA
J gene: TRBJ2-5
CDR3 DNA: TGCGCCAGCAGCCCTAGGGCTGCGGGGGGGGAGACCCAGTACTTC
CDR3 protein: CASSPRAAGGETQYF

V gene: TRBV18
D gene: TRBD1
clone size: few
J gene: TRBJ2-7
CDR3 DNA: TGTGCCAGCTCACCTTGGGACAGGGTCGCCGAGCAGTACTTC
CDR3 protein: CASSPWDRVAEQYF

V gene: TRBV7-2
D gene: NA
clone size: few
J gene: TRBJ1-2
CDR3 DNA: TGTGCCAGCAGCTTGGTACTGGGGCTTGGAGGGAACTATGGCTACACCTTC
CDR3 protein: CASSLVLGLGGNYGYTF

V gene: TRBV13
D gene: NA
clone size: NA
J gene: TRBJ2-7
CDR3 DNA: TGTGCCAGCAGCTTAGGCCGTCAGGGCACCTACGAGCAGTACTTC
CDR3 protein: CASSLGRQGTYEQYF

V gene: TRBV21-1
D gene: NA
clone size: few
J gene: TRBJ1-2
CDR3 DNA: TGTGCCAGCCACCTCCGGCGTAAGGGTCAGGGCTATGGCTACACCTTC
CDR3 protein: CASHLRRKGQGYGYTF

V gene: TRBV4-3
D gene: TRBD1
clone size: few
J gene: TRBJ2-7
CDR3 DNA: TGCGCCAGCAGCCAGATGGGCGGGACAGGGTCCTACGAGCAGTACTTC
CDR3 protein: CASSQMGGTGSYEQYF

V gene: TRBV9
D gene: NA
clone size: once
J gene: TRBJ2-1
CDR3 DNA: TGTGCCAGCAGCGTAGAGGTGGGAGTCTCCTACAATGAGCAGTTCTTC
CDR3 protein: CASSVEVGVSYNEQFF